These 25 T cell receptor beta chains share one sample of origin, sequenced in a study of control samples from healthy donors and cancer patients. Sequenced by immunoSEQ multiplex PCR; TCRdb stores in-frame clones only, minus some. This table has some 210,000 clones, approximately 90% appearing once. Sequenced: blood. The receptor source for this set is a man aged 30 to 45 in good health.

Here the CDR3 reads CARSLTKGFEQYF. The CDR3 DNA is TGTGCCAGAAGCTTAACTAAGGGCTTCGAGCAGTACTTC. The V and J genes are TRBV5-3 and TRBJ2-7, with D unclear. TRBV5-3 is an open reading frame whose function is uncertain. The CDR3 length is 13 residues. The V end was cut by 2 bases, the J end by 6 bases, with 12 bases between.

The rearrangement links TRBV21-1 to TRBJ2-2; TRBD1 is the table's D call and was not checked against the DNA. TRBV21-1 is a pseudogene segment. There are 16 residues in the CDR3. CDR3 DNA sequence: TGTGCCAGCAGCAAAAGGTCTACAGGGGAAGACGGGGAGCTGTTTTTT. Its translation: CASSKRSTGEDGELFF.

This clone came up a few times. J is TRBJ1-2 and V is TRBV3-1 (or the pseudogene TRBV3-2); the D is unclear. The CDR3 is made up of 13 amino acids. With 6 bases removed from V and 2 bases from J, the gap between germline ends came to 10 bases. Germline V gene sequence: CDR1 LGHDT, CDR2 YNNKEL (reference sequence). As DNA, the CDR3 is TGTGCCAGCAGTACGCAGCGGAACTATGGCTACACCTTC. Translating it yields CASSTQRNYGYTF.

The sample holds one count of this clone. The chain joins TRBV2 to TRBJ1-1; D might be TRBD1 (5 bases). Germline V CDR1 and CDR2: SNHLY, FYNNEI. V dropped 1 base and J dropped 5 bases, with 14 bases sitting between them. The CDR3 runs to 15 residues. The CDR3 DNA reads TGTGCCAGCAGTGAAGATGGACATGCGGGTACTGAAGCTTTCTTT. This sequence encodes CASSEDGHAGTEAFF.

The V gene is TRBV7-9, the J gene TRBJ2-3; no clear D gene. This CDR3 region has 13 residues. V lost 5 bases and J 2 bases, leaving 8 bases between the germline ends. CDR1 is SEHNR and CDR2 is FQNEAQ in the germline V gene (reference sequence). This CDR3 is CASSPDTTDTQYF. The CDR3 coding sequence is TGTGCCAGCAGCCCTGACACCACAGATACGCAGTATTTT.

The rearrangement uses TRBV5-1 and TRBJ2-3; 7 positions match TRBD1. V shed 5 bases, J shed 0 bases, and the junction held 6 bases outside the gene matches. This CDR3 has 15 amino acids. Germline V gives CDR1 SGHRS, CDR2 YFSETQ. The CDR3 spells CASSRDRPSTDTQYF. CDR3 nucleotides: TGCGCCAGCAGTCGGGACAGACCTAGCACAGATACGCAGTATTTT.

The count of this clone is one. The rearrangement joins TRBV27 to TRBJ2-7; 9 nucleotides agree with TRBD1. V lost 4 bases and J lost 2; bases outside the gene matches: 12. This CDR3 contains 17 residues. Germline assignment: CDR1 MNHEY and CDR2 SMNVEV (reference sequence). CDR3 in amino acids: CASSSRSSGTGPYEQYF. The CDR3, as DNA: TGTGCCAGCAGTTCACGCTCCTCCGGGACAGGGCCCTACGAGCAGTACTTC.

This chain links TRBV19 with TRBJ1-4; 7 bases map to TRBD1. Germline assignment: CDR1 LNHDA and CDR2 SQIVND (reference sequence). With 0 bases clipped from V and 3 bases from J, the junction kept 4 bases outside the gene matches. The CDR3 runs to 16 residues. CDR3 amino acids: CASSIEGGTANEKLFF. The CDR3 coding sequence is TGTGCCAGTAGTATAGAGGGAGGGACAGCTAATGAAAAACTGTTTTTT.

This chain joins TRBV13 and TRBJ2-7; D is uncertain. V lost 5 bases and J 3 bases, leaving 23 bases between the germline ends. The CDR3 is made up of 17 amino acids. Germline-derived CDR1 and CDR2 are PRHDT and FYEKMQ (reference sequence). CDR3 DNA: TGTGCCAGCAGCGAGTTGTCGATTTGGGAAATGGACTACGAGCAGTACTTC. It codes for CASSELSIWEMDYEQYF.

This rearrangement joins TRBV15 to TRBJ1-3, with unresolved D. Germline-derived CDR1 and CDR2 are LNHNV and YYDKDF (reference sequence). Trimming cost V 2 bases and J 4 bases, with 24 bases left between them. This CDR3 is built from 19 residues. DNA for the CDR3: TGTGCCACCAGCAGACAATCTATCCGGTTGGGGAGTCGGGGAAACACCATATATTTT. Translating gives CATSRQSIRLGSRGNTIYF. Together with reference TRBV15 and TRBJ1-3, the CDR3 gives the full variable domain: DAMVIQNPRYQVTQFGKPVTLSCSQTLNHNVMYWYQQKSSQAPKLLFHYYDKDFNNEADTPDNFQSRRPNTSFCFLDIRSPGLGDTAMYLCATSRQSIRLGSRGNTIYFGEGSWLTVV.

The chain carries TRBV5-1 and TRBJ2-1; the D gene is possibly TRBD2 (7 bases). V gave up 0 bases and J gave up 6 bases, with 13 bases separating them. The CDR3 runs 15 residues. Per the germline V gene, CDR1 is SGHRS and CDR2 is YFSETQ. CDR3 in DNA: TGCGCCAGCAGCTTGGGCGGGGGCCGCACCAATGAGCAGTTCTTC. This codes for CASSLGGGRTNEQFF.

This chain uses TRBV6-5 with TRBJ1-5; 11 bases line up with TRBD1. The CDR3 spans 15 residues. The ends lost 6 bases at V and 6 bases at J; junction bases unmatched: 7. CDR1 and CDR2 from the germline V gene are MNHEY and SVGAGI. CDR3 residues: CASSPGQGAVQPQHF. CDR3 bases: TGTGCCAGCAGCCCCGGACAGGGGGCCGTTCAGCCCCAGCATTTT.

V usage is TRBV18 and J usage is TRBJ2-3; D not resolved. The CDR3 is 13 residues long. CDR1 KGHSH and CDR2 LQKENI come from the germline V gene. V lost 3 bases, J lost 1 base, and 5 bases lay in between. The CDR3 DNA reads TGTGCCAGCTCACCGGCCCGCACAGATACGCAGTATTTT. Amino acids: CASSPARTDTQYF.

The chain carries TRBV19 and TRBJ2-1; perhaps TRBD2 as D (6 bases). The length of the CDR3 is 14 residues. Trimming pared 6 bases from V and 3 bases from J, leaving 12 bases between. CDR1 LNHDA and CDR2 SQIVND come from the germline V gene (reference sequence). CDR3: CASSRTNFYNEQFF. The DNA of the CDR3 is TGTGCCAGTAGCCGGACTAATTTCTACAATGAGCAGTTCTTC.

The chain recombines TRBV19 with TRBJ2-1; D is possibly TRBD1 or TRBD2 (6 bases each). The germline CDR1 and CDR2 sequences are LNHDA and SQIVND (reference sequence). V was clipped by 3 bases and J by 9 bases, with 15 bases between them. The CDR3 is 14 residues long. CDR3 sequence reads: CASSMPGARIEQFF. The CDR3 region has the DNA TGTGCCAGTAGTATGCCGGGGGCGCGCATTGAGCAGTTCTTC.

The rearrangement joins TRBV6-5 to TRBJ2-7, with TRBD1 matching over 8 bases. Per the germline V gene, CDR1 is MNHEY and CDR2 is SVGAGI. This CDR3 is 14 amino acids long. J was trimmed by 5 bases and V by 6 bases; bases with no gene match: 9. The CDR3 nucleotides are TGTGCCAGCAGCCGACAGGGGCCTCGCGACGAGCAGTACTTC. This gives the protein CASSRQGPRDEQYF.

The chain uses TRBV11-2 and TRBJ1-4, with unresolved D. CDR1 and CDR2 from the germline V gene are SGHAT and FQNNGV. V gave up 11 bases and J gave up 0 bases, with 13 bases separating them. The CDR3 spans 14 residues. The DNA for the CDR3 is TGTGCCGTACCAGACACTGCAACTAATGAAAAACTGTTTTTT. Its protein is CAVPDTATNEKLFF.

V is TRBV11-2 and J is TRBJ2-1, with 7 bases matching TRBD2. V was clipped by 2 bases and J by 4 bases; unmatched bases: 5. CDR3 size: 15 residues. Per germline, CDR1 SGHAT and CDR2 FQNNGV. The CDR3 here is CASSLNRGVYNEQFF. In DNA form, the CDR3 reads TGTGCCAGCAGCTTAAATCGGGGGGTGTACAATGAGCAGTTCTTC. The variable domain in full, completed from reference TRBV11-2 and TRBJ2-1, reads EAGVAQSPRYKIIEKRQSVAFWCNPISGHATLYWYQQILGQGPKLLIQFQNNGVVDDSQLPKDRFSAERLKGVDSTLKIQPAKLEDSAVYLCASSLNRGVYNEQFFGPGTRLTVL.

The chain recombines TRBV2 with TRBJ2-5; the D is unclear. The length of the CDR3 is 11 residues. The germline V and J ends were trimmed by 1 base and 3 bases, with 0 bases remaining between them. Per the germline V gene, CDR1 is SNHLY and CDR2 is FYNNEI. The CDR3 DNA sequence: TGTGCCAGCAGTGAAGAAGAGACCCAGTACTTC. Its translation is CASSEEETQYF.

V and J are TRBV5-1 and TRBJ2-6; maybe TRBD1 (5 bases). The CDR3 sequence is 15 residues long. Germline CDR1 reads SGHRS; CDR2 reads YFSETQ. V lost 0 bases, J lost 6 bases, and 10 bases lay in between. The CDR3 spells CASSLAPGSANVLTF. CDR3 in DNA: TGCGCCAGCAGCTTGGCCCCAGGGTCGGCCAACGTCCTGACTTTC.

The V call is TRBV12-3 or TRBV12-4, the J call TRBJ1-5, with D tentatively TRBD1 (5 bases). Trimming removed 6 bases from V and 5 bases from J, with 11 bases in between. The CDR3 loop spans 13 amino acids. The CDR3 nucleotides read TGTGCCAGCAGCACTCGACAGTATCAGCCCCAGCATTTT. This encodes CASSTRQYQPQHF.

This chain connects TRBV6-1 to TRBJ1-6; D remains unclear. The germline gives CDR1 MNHNS, CDR2 SASEGT. The CDR3 has 16 residues. Trimming shortened V by 1 base and J by 5 bases, and 12 bases separated the two germline ends. This CDR3 is CASSEGEWGNNSPLHF. As DNA, the CDR3 is TGTGCCAGCAGTGAAGGGGAATGGGGTAATAATTCACCCCTCCACTTT.

The V and J genes are TRBV4-1 and TRBJ2-7; the D is unclear. CDR3 length equals 14 residues. V gave up 1 base and J gave up 7 bases, with 14 bases separating them. From germline, CDR1 is MGHRA and CDR2 YSYEKL. The CDR3 DNA sequence: TGCGCCAGCAGCCAAGTTCCCGGGTTTGAGGAGCAGTACTTC. Amino acid sequence: CASSQVPGFEEQYF.

The chain has TRBV10-3 and TRBJ1-2; tentative D call: TRBD1 (6 bases). The germline V gene encodes CDR1 ENHRY and CDR2 SYGVKD. V lost 5 bases and J lost 6, with 16 bases in between. This CDR3 region has 14 residues. DNA for the CDR3: TGTGCCATCAGTAACCGACAGGTTGTAAATGGCTACACCTTC. Amino acid sequence: CAISNRQVVNGYTF.

To note about this clone: At one end, the junction sequence differs from germline, possibly due to a read error. This chain links TRBV7-9 with TRBJ2-3; D possibly corresponds to TRBD1 (6 bases). The germline gives CDR1 SEHNR, CDR2 FQNEAQ (reference sequence). The CDR3 is made up of 13 amino acids. CDR3 region: CANSLDQGYTQYF. The CDR3 DNA follows: TGTGCCAACAGCTTAGATCAGGGGTATACGCAGTATTTT.